This record concerns one TCR beta chain sequence. Its antigen remains unknown. This specimen belongs to a study of OX40 agonist ivuxolimab in advanced cancers. About the research overall: Ivuxolimab, an agonistic anti-OX40 (CD134) antibody, was given to patients.

The method was immunoSEQ multiplex PCR; TCRdb's version includes in-frame clones alone and lacks a portion of them. Here the sample spans about 50,000 clones, around four fifths being singletons. This CDR3 has 13 amino acids. The germline CDR1 and CDR2 sequences are SGHTA and FQGTGA. Deletions cut 5 bases from V and 4 bases from J, with 10 bases between. Findings and caveats of the study: With doses of 0.1 to 3.0 mg/kg, CD4+ and CD8+ blood T cells had undergone clonal expansion by week 6.

This TCR derives from an adult with an advanced solid tumor such as melanoma, head and neck, liver or kidney cancer. Sample: CD4+ or CD8+ T cells sorted from blood, taken in a trial of the OX40 agonist ivuxolimab. This sequence joins TRBV7-3 and TRBJ2-3; D is unresolved. The CDR3 protein is CASSHGPSDTQYF. The DNA for the CDR3 is TGTGCCAGCAGCCACGGCCCCTCAGATACGCAGTATTTT.